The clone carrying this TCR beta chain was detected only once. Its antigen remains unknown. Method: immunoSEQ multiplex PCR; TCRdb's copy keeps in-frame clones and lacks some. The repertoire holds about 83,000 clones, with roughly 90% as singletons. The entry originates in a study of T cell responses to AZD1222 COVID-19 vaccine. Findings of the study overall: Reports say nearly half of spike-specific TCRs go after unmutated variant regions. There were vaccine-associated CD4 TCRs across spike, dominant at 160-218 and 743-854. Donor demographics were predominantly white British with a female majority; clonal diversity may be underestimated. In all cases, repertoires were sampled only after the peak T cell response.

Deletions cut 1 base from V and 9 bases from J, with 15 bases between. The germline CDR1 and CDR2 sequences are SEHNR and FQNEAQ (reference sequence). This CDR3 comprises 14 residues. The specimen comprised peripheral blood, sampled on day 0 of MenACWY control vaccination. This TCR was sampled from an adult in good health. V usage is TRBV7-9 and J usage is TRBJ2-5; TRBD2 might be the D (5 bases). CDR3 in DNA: TGTGCCAGCAGCTTAGATCAGTTTACCGGGGCCCAGTACTTC. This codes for CASSLDQFTGAQYF.